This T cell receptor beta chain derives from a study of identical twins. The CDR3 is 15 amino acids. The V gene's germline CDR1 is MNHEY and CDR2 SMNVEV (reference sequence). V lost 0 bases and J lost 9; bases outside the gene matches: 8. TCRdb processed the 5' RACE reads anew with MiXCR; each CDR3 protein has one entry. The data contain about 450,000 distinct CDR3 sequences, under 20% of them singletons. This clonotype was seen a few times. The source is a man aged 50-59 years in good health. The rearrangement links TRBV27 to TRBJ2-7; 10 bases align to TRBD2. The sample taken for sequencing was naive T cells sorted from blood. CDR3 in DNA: TGTGCCAGCAGTTTATCTACTAGCGGGATGAGAGGGCAGTACTTC. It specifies CASSLSTSGMRGQYF.